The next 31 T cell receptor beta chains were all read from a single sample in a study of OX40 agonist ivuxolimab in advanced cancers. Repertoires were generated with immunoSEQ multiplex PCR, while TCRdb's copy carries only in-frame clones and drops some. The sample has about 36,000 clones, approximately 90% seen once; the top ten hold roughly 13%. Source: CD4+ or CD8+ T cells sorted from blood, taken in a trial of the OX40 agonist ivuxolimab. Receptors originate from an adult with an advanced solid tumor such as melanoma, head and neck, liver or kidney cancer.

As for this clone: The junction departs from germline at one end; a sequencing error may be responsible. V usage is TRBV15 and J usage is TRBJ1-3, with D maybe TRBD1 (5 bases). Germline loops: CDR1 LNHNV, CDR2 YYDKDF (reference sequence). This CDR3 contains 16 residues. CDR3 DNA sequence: TGTGCCACCAGCAGACTTACCGCGGAGCCCCAAGGAGACAGACATTTT. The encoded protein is CATSRLTAEPQGDRHF. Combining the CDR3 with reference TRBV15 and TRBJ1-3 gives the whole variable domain DAMVIQNPRYQVTQFGKPVTLSCSQTLNHNVMYWYQQKSSQAPKLLFHYYDKDFNNEADTPDNFQSRRPNTSFCFLDIRSPGLGDTAMYLCATSRLTAEPQGDRHFGEGSWLTVV.

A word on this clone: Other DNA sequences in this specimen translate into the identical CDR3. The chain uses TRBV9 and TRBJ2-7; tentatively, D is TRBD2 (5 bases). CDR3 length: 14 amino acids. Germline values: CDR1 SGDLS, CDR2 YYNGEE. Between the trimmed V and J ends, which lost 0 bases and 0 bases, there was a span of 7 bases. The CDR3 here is CASSVGGSSYEQYF. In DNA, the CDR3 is TGTGCCAGCAGCGTAGGTGGGAGCTCCTACGAGCAGTACTTC. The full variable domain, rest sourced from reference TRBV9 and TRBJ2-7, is DSGVTQTPKHLITATGQRVTLRCSPRSGDLSVYWYQQSLDQGLQFLIQYYNGEERAKGNILERFSAQQFPDLHSELNLSSLELGDSALYFCASSVGGSSYEQYFGPGTRLTVT.

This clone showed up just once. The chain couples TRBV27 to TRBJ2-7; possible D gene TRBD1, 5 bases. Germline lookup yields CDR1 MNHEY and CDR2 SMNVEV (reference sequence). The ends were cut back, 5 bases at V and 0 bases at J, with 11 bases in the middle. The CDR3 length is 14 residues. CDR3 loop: CASSLQGISYEQYF. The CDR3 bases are TGTGCCAGCAGTCTCCAGGGTATCTCCTACGAGCAGTACTTC.

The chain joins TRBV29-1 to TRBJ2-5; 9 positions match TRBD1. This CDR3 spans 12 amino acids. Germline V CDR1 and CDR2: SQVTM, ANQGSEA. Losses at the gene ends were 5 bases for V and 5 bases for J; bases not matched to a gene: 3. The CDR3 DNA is TGCAGCGTTTTGACAGGGGGGGAGACCCAGTACTTC. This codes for CSVLTGGETQYF.

The CDR3 loop is CASSSLIRNSNQPQHF. DNA of the CDR3: TGTGCCAGCAGCTCCCTTATCAGGAATAGCAATCAGCCCCAGCATTTT. V gene TRBV7-8 combines with J gene TRBJ1-5; D gene ambiguous. V lost 4 bases and J 0 bases, leaving 13 bases between the germline ends. Germline values: CDR1 SGHVS, CDR2 FQNEAQ. CDR3 length equals 16 residues. Supplemented by reference TRBV7-8 and TRBJ1-5, the full variable domain reads GAGVSQSPRYKVAKRGQDVALRCDPISGHVSLFWYQQALGQGPEFLTYFQNEAQLDKSGLPSDRFFAERPEGSVSTLKIQRTQQEDSAVYLCASSSLIRNSNQPQHFGDGTRLSIL.

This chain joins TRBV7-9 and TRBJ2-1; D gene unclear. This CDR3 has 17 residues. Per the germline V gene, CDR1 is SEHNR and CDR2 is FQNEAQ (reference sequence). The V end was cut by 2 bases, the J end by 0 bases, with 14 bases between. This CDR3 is CASSLPLWRSSYNEQFF. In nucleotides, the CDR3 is TGTGCCAGCAGCTTACCCCTTTGGCGGAGCTCCTACAATGAGCAGTTCTTC.

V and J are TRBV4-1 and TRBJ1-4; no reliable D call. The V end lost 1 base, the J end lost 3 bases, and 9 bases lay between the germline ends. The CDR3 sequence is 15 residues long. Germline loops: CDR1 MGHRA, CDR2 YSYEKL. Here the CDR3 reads CASSQGVSANEKLFF. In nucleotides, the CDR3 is TGCGCCAGCAGCCAAGGGGTGTCGGCTAATGAAAAACTGTTTTTT.

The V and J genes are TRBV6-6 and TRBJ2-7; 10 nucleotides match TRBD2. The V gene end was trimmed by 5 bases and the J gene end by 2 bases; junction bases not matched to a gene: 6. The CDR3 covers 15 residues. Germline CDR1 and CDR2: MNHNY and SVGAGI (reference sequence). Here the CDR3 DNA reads TGTGCCAGCAGTCGCGGGACTAGCGTAACCTACGAGCAGTACTTC. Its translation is CASSRGTSVTYEQYF.

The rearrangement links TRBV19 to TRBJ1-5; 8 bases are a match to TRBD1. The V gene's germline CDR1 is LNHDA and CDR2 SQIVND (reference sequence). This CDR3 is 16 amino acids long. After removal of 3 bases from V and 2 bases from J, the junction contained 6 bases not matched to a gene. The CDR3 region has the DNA TGTGCCAGTAGTATTTTCCCGACAGGGGGCAATCAGCCCCAGCATTTT. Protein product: CASSIFPTGGNQPQHF.

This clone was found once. CDR3 in amino acids: CAISEGSYSNQPQHF. CDR3 DNA: TGTGCCATCAGTGAGGGGAGTTATAGCAATCAGCCCCAGCATTTT. The V call is TRBV10-3, the J call TRBJ1-5; D is ambiguous. The CDR3 is 15 amino acids. Trimming left V 2 bases short and J 0 bases short, with 8 bases between. The germline V gene has CDR1 ENHRY and CDR2 SYGVKD.

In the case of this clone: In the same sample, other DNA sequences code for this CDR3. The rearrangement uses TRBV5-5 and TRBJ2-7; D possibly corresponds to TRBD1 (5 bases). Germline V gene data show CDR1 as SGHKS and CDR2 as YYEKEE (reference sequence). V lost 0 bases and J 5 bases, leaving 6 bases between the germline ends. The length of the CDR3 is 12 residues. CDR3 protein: CASSLAGNEQYF. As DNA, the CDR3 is TGTGCCAGCAGCTTGGCAGGGAACGAGCAGTACTTC.

CDR3 bases: TGTGCCAGTTTAGCGGGAGGGCCGCACAATGAGCAGTTCTTC. Amino acid sequence: CASLAGGPHNEQFF. The rearrangement joins TRBV19 to TRBJ2-1; 11 positions match TRBD2. CDR3 length equals 14 residues. V was pared by 8 bases and J by 5 bases, with 5 bases of the junction left unmatched. CDR1 is LNHDA, CDR2 SQIVND, per germline (reference sequence).

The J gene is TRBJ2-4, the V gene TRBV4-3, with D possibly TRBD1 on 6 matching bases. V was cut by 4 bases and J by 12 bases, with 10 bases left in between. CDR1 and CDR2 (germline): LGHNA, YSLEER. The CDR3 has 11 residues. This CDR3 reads CASSRGDNQYF. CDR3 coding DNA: TGCGCCAGCAGCCGAGGGGACAATCAGTACTTC.

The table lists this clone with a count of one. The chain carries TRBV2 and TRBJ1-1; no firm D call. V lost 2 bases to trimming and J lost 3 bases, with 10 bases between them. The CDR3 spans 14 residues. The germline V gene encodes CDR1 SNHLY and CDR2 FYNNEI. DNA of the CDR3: TGTGCCAGCAGTGAATCTGACCTCGACACTGAAGCTTTCTTT. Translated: CASSESDLDTEAFF. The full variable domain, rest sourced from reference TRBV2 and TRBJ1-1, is EPEVTQTPSHQVTQMGQEVILRCVPISNHLYFYWYRQILGQKVEFLVSFYNNEISEKSEIFDDQFSVERPDGSNFTLKIRSTKLEDSAMYFCASSESDLDTEAFFGQGTRLTVV.

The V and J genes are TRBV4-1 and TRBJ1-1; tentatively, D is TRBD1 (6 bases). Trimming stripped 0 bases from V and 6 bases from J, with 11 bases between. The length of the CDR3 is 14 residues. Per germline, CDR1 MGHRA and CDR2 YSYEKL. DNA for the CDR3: TGCGCCAGCAGCCAAGATGCGGGGGGCCCTGAAGCTTTCTTT. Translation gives CASSQDAGGPEAFF.

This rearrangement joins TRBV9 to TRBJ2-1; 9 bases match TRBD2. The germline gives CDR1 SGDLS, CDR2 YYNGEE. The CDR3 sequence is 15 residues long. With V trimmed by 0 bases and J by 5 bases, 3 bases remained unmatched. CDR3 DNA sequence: TGTGCCAGCAGCGTAGGGGCGGGAGGGGACAATGAGCAGTTCTTC. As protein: CASSVGAGGDNEQFF.

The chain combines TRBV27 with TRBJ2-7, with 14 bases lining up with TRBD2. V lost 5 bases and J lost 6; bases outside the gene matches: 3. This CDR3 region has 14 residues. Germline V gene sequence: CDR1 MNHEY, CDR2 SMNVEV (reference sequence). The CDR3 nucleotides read TGTGCCAGCAGTCCGGGACTAGCGGGAGTCGAGCAGTACTTC. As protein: CASSPGLAGVEQYF.

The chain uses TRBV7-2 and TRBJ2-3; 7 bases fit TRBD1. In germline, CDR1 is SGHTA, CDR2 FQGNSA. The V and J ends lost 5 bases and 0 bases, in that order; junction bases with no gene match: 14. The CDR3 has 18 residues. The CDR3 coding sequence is TGTGCCAGCAGCCCCCGGGACAGCTCCTATCCTAGCACAGATACGCAGTATTTT. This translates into CASSPRDSSYPSTDTQYF.

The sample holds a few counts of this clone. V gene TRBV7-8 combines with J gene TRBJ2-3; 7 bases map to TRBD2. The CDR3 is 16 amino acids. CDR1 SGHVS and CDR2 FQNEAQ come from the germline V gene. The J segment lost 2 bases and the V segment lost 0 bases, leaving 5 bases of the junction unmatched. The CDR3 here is CASSLAPAGNTDTQYF. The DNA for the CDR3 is TGTGCCAGCAGCTTAGCCCCAGCGGGAAACACAGATACGCAGTATTTT.

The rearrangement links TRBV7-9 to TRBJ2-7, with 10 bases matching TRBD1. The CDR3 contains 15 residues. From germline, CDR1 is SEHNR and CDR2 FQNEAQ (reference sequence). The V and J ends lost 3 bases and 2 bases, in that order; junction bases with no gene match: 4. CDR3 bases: TGTGCCAGCAGCTTCGCGGGACAGGGGCCCTACGAGCAGTACTTC. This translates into CASSFAGQGPYEQYF.

In DNA, the CDR3 is TGTGCCAGCAAAGCCGGGACCGGGGGATTTGCAGATACGCAGTATTTT. This gives the protein CASKAGTGGFADTQYF. V usage is TRBV28 and J usage is TRBJ2-3, with D tentatively TRBD2 (6 bases). Per germline, CDR1 MDHEN and CDR2 SYDVKM. V was trimmed by 7 bases and J by 4 bases, leaving 21 bases between them. The CDR3 runs to 16 residues.

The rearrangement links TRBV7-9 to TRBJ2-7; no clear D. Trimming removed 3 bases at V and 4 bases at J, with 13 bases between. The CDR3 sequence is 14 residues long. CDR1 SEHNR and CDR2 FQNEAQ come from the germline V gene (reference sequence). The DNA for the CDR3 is TGTGCCAGCAGCTTCCCTGGGTCAGGTTACGAGCAGTACTTC. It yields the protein CASSFPGSGYEQYF.

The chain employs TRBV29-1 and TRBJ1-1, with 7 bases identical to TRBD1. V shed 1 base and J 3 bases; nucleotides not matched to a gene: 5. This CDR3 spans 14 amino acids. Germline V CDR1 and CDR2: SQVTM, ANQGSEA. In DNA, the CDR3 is TGCAGCGTTGAAGCCCCGGACAGGTACACTGAAGCTTTCTTT. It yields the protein CSVEAPDRYTEAFF.

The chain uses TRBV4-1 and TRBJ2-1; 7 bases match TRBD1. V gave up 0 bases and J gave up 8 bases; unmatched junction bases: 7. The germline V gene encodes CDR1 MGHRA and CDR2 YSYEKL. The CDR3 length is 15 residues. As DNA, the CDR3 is TGCGCCAGCAGCCAAGAGTATCAACAGGGGCATGAGCAGTTCTTC. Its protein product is CASSQEYQQGHEQFF.

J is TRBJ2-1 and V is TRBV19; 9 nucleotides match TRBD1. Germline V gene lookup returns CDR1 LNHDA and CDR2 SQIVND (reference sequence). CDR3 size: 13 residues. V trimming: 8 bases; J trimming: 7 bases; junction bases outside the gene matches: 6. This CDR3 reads CASGQGSINEQFF. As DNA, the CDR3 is TGTGCCAGTGGACAGGGGAGCATTAATGAGCAGTTCTTC.

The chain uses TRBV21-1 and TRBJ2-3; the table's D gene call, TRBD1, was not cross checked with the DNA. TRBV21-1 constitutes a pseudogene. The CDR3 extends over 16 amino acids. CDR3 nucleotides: TGTGCCACCCCTAAAGGCCCGGGACAGGGTAAAGATACGCAGTATTTT. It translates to CATPKGPGQGKDTQYF.

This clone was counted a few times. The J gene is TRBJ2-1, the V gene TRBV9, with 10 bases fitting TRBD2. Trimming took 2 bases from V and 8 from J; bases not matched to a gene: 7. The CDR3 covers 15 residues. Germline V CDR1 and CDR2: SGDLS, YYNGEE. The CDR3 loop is CASSVGLAGVDEQFF. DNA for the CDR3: TGTGCCAGCAGCGTCGGGCTAGCGGGAGTCGATGAGCAGTTCTTC.

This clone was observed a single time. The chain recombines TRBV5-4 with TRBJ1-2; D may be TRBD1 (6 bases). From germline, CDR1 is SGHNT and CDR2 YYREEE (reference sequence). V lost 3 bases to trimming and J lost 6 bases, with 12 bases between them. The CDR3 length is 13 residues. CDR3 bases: TGTGCCAGCAGCTCGTTGACAGGCGATGGCTACACCTTC. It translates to CASSSLTGDGYTF. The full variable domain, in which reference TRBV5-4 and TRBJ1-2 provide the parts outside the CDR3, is ETGVTQSPTHLIKTRGQQVTLRCSSQSGHNTVSWYQQALGQGPQFIFQYYREEENGRGNFPPRFSGLQFPNYSSELNVNALELDDSALYLCASSSLTGDGYTFGSGTRLTVV.

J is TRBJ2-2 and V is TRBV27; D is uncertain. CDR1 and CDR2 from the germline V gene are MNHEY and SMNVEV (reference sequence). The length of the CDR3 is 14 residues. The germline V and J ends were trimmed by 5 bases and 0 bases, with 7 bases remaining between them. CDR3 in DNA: TGTGCCAGCAGTACCGCGACGAACACCGGGGAGCTGTTTTTT. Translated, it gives CASSTATNTGELFF.

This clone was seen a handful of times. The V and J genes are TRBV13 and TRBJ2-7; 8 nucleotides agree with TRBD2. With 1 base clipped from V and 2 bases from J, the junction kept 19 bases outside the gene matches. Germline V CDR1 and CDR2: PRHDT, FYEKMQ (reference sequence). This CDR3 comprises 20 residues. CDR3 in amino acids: CASSLERGPLPAGDTYEQYF. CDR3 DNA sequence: TGTGCCAGCAGCTTAGAACGGGGGCCCCTTCCAGCGGGGGACACCTACGAGCAGTACTTC.

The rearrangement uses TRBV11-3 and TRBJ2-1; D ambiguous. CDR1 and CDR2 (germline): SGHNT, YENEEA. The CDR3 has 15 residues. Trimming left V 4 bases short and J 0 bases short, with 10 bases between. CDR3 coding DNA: TGTGCCAGCAGCTCCACCCTAGACTCCTACAATGAGCAGTTCTTC. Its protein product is CASSSTLDSYNEQFF.